This T cell receptor beta chain was captured in a study of blood T cells in healthy people across ages. Across the whole study: The template switching approach captured approximately one barcoded beta molecule for every two T cells. Study findings and constraints: Diversity estimates drawn from one million T cells were deemed underestimates.

The CDR3 has 16 amino acids. Trimming at V came to 4 bases and at J to 6 bases, leaving 11 bases not matched to a gene. CDR1 and CDR2 from the germline V gene are SGHDT and YYEEEE. Sample-barcoded 5' priming and a J-beta primer mix drove a second PCR of roughly 6 to 12 cycles. Each of the samples gave a minimum of 2.5 million paired-end reads that contained CDR3. Using its own MiXCR run on the 5' RACE reads, TCRdb lists one record per CDR3 protein. The sample yields roughly 730,000 distinct CDR3 sequences, roughly three fifths seen once. Turning to this clonotype: Its antigen is unknown.

The receptor comes from a man aged 35-49 years in good health. Material for sequencing was blood. The chain carries TRBV5-6 and TRBJ2-3; 10 nucleotides align to TRBD1. The CDR3 DNA is TGTGCCAGCAGCCATGGCGGGACAGGGGATGCGGATACGCAGTATTTT. Amino acids: CASSHGGTGDADTQYF.